Listed here are 32 T cell receptor beta chains from one sample, sequenced in a study of blood T cell repertoires in COVID-19. The repertoire was sequenced with immunoSEQ multiplex PCR; TCRdb's copy has only in-frame clones and lacks some. The repertoire holds fewer than 150,000 clones, with roughly four fifths as singletons. The sample comprised PBMCs or T cells enriched from blood (not recorded which). All receptors come from a young woman who had been exposed to COVID-19.

The chain employs TRBV5-1 and TRBJ2-7, with 7 bases matching TRBD1. Germline V gene lookup returns CDR1 SGHRS and CDR2 YFSETQ. V lost 3 bases, J lost 7 bases, and 7 bases stayed unmatched. CDR3 length equals 13 residues. CDR3 nucleotide sequence: TGCGCCAGCAGCTACGGACAGGTTCTAGAGCAGTACTTC. It specifies CASSYGQVLEQYF.

This clone has just a few counts. The chain links TRBV7-6 to TRBJ1-1, with D possibly TRBD1 on 5 matching bases. Germline loops: CDR1 SGHVS, CDR2 FNYEAQ. The CDR3 has 15 amino acids. The V gene lost 2 bases and the J gene lost 1 base, with 11 bases spanning the gap. In DNA, the CDR3 is TGTGCCAGCAGCTTACAGACAGCCTCGAACACTGAAGCTTTCTTT. Its protein product is CASSLQTASNTEAFF.

This chain connects TRBV2 to TRBJ1-1; D ambiguous. The CDR3 consists of 12 residues. CDR1 and CDR2 (germline): SNHLY, FYNNEI. V lost 8 bases to trimming and J lost 1 base, with 8 bases between them. The CDR3 reads CASSNGNTEAFF. In DNA form, the CDR3 reads TGTGCCAGCTCGAACGGGAACACTGAAGCTTTCTTT. Full variable domain (rest looked up from reference TRBV2 and TRBJ1-1): EPEVTQTPSHQVTQMGQEVILRCVPISNHLYFYWYRQILGQKVEFLVSFYNNEISEKSEIFDDQFSVERPDGSNFTLKIRSTKLEDSAMYFCASSNGNTEAFFGQGTRLTVV.

The J gene is TRBJ2-1, the V gene TRBV7-9; the D gene is possibly TRBD1 (5 bases). There are 15 residues in the CDR3. The V gene lost 4 bases and the J gene lost 0 bases, with 10 bases spanning the gap. The V gene's germline CDR1 is SEHNR and CDR2 FQNEAQ (reference sequence). This CDR3 reads CASSSYRSSYNEQFF. The DNA of the CDR3 is TGTGCCAGCAGCTCTTACAGGAGCTCCTACAATGAGCAGTTCTTC.

The gene calls are TRBV4-1 and TRBJ2-7, with D possibly being TRBD1 (5 bases). Looked up from germline, CDR1 is MGHRA and CDR2 is YSYEKL. V was cut by 0 bases and J by 0 bases, with 9 bases left in between. The CDR3 runs 15 residues. DNA for the CDR3: TGCGCCAGCAGCCAAGAGAGACAGCTCTCCTACGAGCAGTACTTC. Its protein is CASSQERQLSYEQYF.

The J gene is TRBJ2-5, the V gene TRBV13; D call uncertain. Per germline, CDR1 PRHDT and CDR2 FYEKMQ (reference sequence). CDR3 length: 15 residues. V was cut by 2 bases and J by 2 bases, with 12 bases left in between. The CDR3 DNA reads as TGTGCCAGCAGCTTAATCGGGTCCAGTCAAGAGACCCAGTACTTC. It is translated as CASSLIGSSQETQYF.

The V gene is TRBV28, the J gene TRBJ2-2; TRBD1 matches 8 bases. This CDR3 comprises 15 residues. CDR1 and CDR2 from the germline V gene are MDHEN and SYDVKM. V shed 7 bases and J 4 bases; nucleotides not matched to a gene: 8. For the CDR3, the DNA is TGTGCCAGCAAGCGACAGGGGACCCCCACCGGGGAGCTGTTTTTT. This sequence encodes CASKRQGTPTGELFF.

This clone occurred once. This chain joins TRBV5-6 and TRBJ1-5, with a tentative D call TRBD1 (6 bases). V was cut by 3 bases and J by 5 bases, with 12 bases left in between. CDR1 is SGHDT and CDR2 is YYEEEE in the germline V gene. The CDR3 is 14 amino acids. The CDR3 coding sequence is TGTGCCAGCAGCTCCGGACAGCATTATCAGCCCCAGCATTTT. Translated, it gives CASSSGQHYQPQHF.

Details on this clone: Sequence at one end of the junction differs from germline and may be a read error. This chain joins TRBV24-1 and TRBJ1-1; D is unresolved. CDR1 and CDR2 (germline): KGHDR, SFDVKD. This CDR3 spans 11 amino acids. CDR3: CATSDKDLTGF. In DNA, the CDR3 is TGTGCCACCAGTGACAAGGACCTGACGGGGTTT.

This chain connects TRBV5-1 to TRBJ2-4; 9 bases fit TRBD1. The CDR3 has 14 residues. The V gene's germline CDR1 is SGHRS and CDR2 YFSETQ. The V segment lost 2 bases and the J segment 8 bases; nucleotides outside the gene matches: 5. In DNA form, the CDR3 reads TGCGCCAGCAGCTTAGGGACAGGGCTCGACATTCAGTACTTC. Amino acid sequence: CASSLGTGLDIQYF.

Here the CDR3 reads CASRTVSQETQYF. CDR3 coding DNA: TGTGCCAGCAGAACAGTGTCCCAAGAGACCCAGTACTTC. This sequence joins TRBV6-5 and TRBJ2-5; D call uncertain. The germline V gene encodes CDR1 MNHEY and CDR2 SVGAGI. Trimming left V 6 bases short and J 1 base short, with 9 bases between. The CDR3 is made up of 13 amino acids.

This clone appeared a few times. The chain joins TRBV7-3 to TRBJ2-1; D ambiguous. Trimming left V 0 bases short and J 0 bases short, with 6 bases between. Germline V gene lookup returns CDR1 SGHTA and CDR2 FQGTGA. CDR3 size: 15 residues. The chain's CDR3 is CASSLTQDSYNEQFF. CDR3 coding DNA: TGTGCCAGCAGCTTAACTCAGGACTCCTACAATGAGCAGTTCTTC. Based on the CDR3 plus reference TRBV7-3 and TRBJ2-1, the full variable domain is GAGVSQTPSNKVTEKGKYVELRCDPISGHTALYWYRQSLGQGPEFLIYFQGTGAADDSGLPNDRFFAVRPEGSVSTLKIQRTERGDSAVYLCASSLTQDSYNEQFFGPGTRLTVL.

The chain has TRBV5-1 and TRBJ2-5; 7 bases align to TRBD1. J was trimmed by 2 bases and V by 4 bases; bases with no gene match: 5. CDR3 length: 14 residues. CDR1 is SGHRS, CDR2 YFSETQ, per germline. The CDR3 protein is CASSLGQLQETQYF. Written as DNA, the CDR3 is TGCGCCAGCAGCCTGGGACAGTTACAAGAGACCCAGTACTTC. Full variable domain (rest looked up from reference TRBV5-1 and TRBJ2-5): KAGVTQTPRYLIKTRGQQVTLSCSPISGHRSVSWYQQTPGQGLQFLFEYFSETQRNKGNFPGRFSGRQFSNSRSEMNVSTLELGDSALYLCASSLGQLQETQYFGPGTRLLVL.

There are a few counts of this clone. The J gene is TRBJ2-3, the V gene TRBV21-1; TRBD1 was called by the table and not checked on the DNA. TRBV21-1 is labeled a pseudogene. The CDR3 runs to 15 residues. The CDR3 DNA is TGTGCCAGCAGCAGAGACAGGGGAACGGCAGATACGCAGTATTTT. It encodes CASSRDRGTADTQYF.

The sample holds a few counts of this clone. The J gene is TRBJ1-2, the V gene TRBV6-5; TRBD1 is a possible D gene (6 bases). The ends were cut back, 7 bases at V and 4 bases at J, with 16 bases in the middle. This CDR3 is 14 amino acids long. From germline, CDR1 is MNHEY and CDR2 SVGAGI. The CDR3 DNA is TGTGCCAGCACCACTCGAGAAGGGGGCTATGGCTACACCTTC. Its translation is CASTTREGGYGYTF.

The rearrangement joins TRBV11-2 to TRBJ2-1, with 7 positions matching TRBD1. The CDR3 covers 15 residues. Per germline, CDR1 SGHAT and CDR2 FQNNGV. J was trimmed by 0 bases and V by 5 bases; bases with no gene match: 4. CDR3 coding DNA: TGTGCCAGCAGCCCACAGGGGCCCTCCTACAATGAGCAGTTCTTC. Translated, it gives CASSPQGPSYNEQFF.

Comment on this clone: This specimen includes other DNA sequences encoding the same CDR3. The chain combines TRBV18 with TRBJ2-7; D is perhaps TRBD2 (6 bases). The CDR3 loop spans 13 amino acids. Germline V gene data show CDR1 as KGHSH and CDR2 as LQKENI. Trimming took 3 bases from V and 4 from J, leaving 10 bases between them. The CDR3 DNA reads as TGTGCCAGCTCACCTGGGACTGTTTACGAGCAGTACTTC. Translation gives CASSPGTVYEQYF.

The V gene is TRBV4-2, the J gene TRBJ2-1; 9 nucleotides match TRBD2. This CDR3 has 16 amino acids. The V segment lost 0 bases and the J segment 6 bases; nucleotides outside the gene matches: 6. Germline V gene sequence: CDR1 LGHNA, CDR2 YNFKEQ. The CDR3 nucleotides read TGTGCCAGCAGCCAAGATCCCCTAGCGGGGAGCAATGAGCAGTTCTTC. Its translation is CASSQDPLAGSNEQFF.

The chain links TRBV7-2 to TRBJ1-5; tentative D call: TRBD1 (5 bases). The germline V gene encodes CDR1 SGHTA and CDR2 FQGNSA. V was trimmed by 5 bases and J by 2 bases, leaving 16 bases between them. This CDR3 contains 16 residues. CDR3 coding DNA: TGTGCCAGCAGCACCACCGCCGGGGGTGGCAATCAGCCCCAGCATTTT. Translation: CASSTTAGGGNQPQHF.

This clone was found once. The V and J genes are TRBV19 and TRBJ1-5; D is possibly TRBD1 (6 bases). Trimming removed 0 bases at V and 6 bases at J, with 12 bases between. The CDR3 is 15 residues long. The V gene's germline CDR1 is LNHDA and CDR2 SQIVND (reference sequence). The CDR3 bases are TGTGCCAGTAGTATAGAGGACAGTCGGGGTCAGCCCCAGCATTTT. Residues: CASSIEDSRGQPQHF.

The chain couples TRBV12-3 or TRBV12-4 to TRBJ2-5; D is perhaps TRBD1 (5 bases). CDR3 length: 13 amino acids. V lost 3 bases to trimming and J lost 5 bases, with 10 bases between them. Written as DNA, the CDR3 is TGTGCCAGCAGTTTTTCAGGGCGGGAGACCCAGTACTTC. Amino acids: CASSFSGRETQYF.

V is TRBV10-3 and J is TRBJ1-3; 7 bases match TRBD1. The germline gives CDR1 ENHRY, CDR2 SYGVKD. J gave up 0 bases and V 6 bases, and 5 bases lay outside the gene matches. The CDR3 is made up of 15 amino acids. CDR3 residues: CAISQQGTSGNTIYF. Here the CDR3 DNA reads TGTGCCATCAGCCAACAGGGGACCTCTGGAAACACCATATATTTT.

This clone has just a few counts. CDR3 amino acids: CASSLQGATEKLFF. CDR3 coding DNA: TGTGCCAGCAGCTTGCAGGGGGCAACTGAAAAACTGTTTTTT. The genes are TRBV5-4 and TRBJ1-4, with 8 bases lining up with TRBD1. The germline CDR1 and CDR2 sequences are SGHNT and YYREEE (reference sequence). The CDR3 loop spans 14 amino acids. V shed 1 base, J shed 7 bases, and the junction held 3 bases outside the gene matches.

The chain combines TRBV7-3 with TRBJ2-1; 10 bases agree with TRBD2. J was trimmed by 10 bases and V by 0 bases; bases with no gene match: 6. CDR1 and CDR2 from the germline V gene are SGHTA and FQGTGA. The CDR3 has 15 amino acids. CDR3 loop: CASSLTAGGRGEQFF. As DNA, the CDR3 is TGTGCCAGCAGCTTAACAGCGGGAGGGCGAGGGGAGCAGTTCTTC.

Only a few counts were recorded for this clone. The chain links TRBV29-1 to TRBJ2-7, with D possibly matching TRBD1 (5 bases). Germline lookup yields CDR1 SQVTM and CDR2 ANQGSEA. The CDR3 has 13 amino acids. V lost 5 bases and J lost 3, with 14 bases in between. The CDR3: CSVQGDSFYEQYF. The CDR3 DNA sequence: TGCAGCGTTCAAGGAGACAGCTTCTACGAGCAGTACTTC.

The rearrangement uses TRBV7-9 and TRBJ2-1; 13 nucleotides match TRBD2. The ends lost 4 bases at V and 4 bases at J; junction bases unmatched: 7. The CDR3 has 17 residues. Looked up from germline, CDR1 is SEHNR and CDR2 is FQNEAQ (reference sequence). CDR3 amino acids: CASSYTSGRGPYNEQFF. CDR3 nucleotide sequence: TGTGCCAGCAGCTACACTAGCGGGAGGGGCCCTTACAATGAGCAGTTCTTC.

The chain joins TRBV29-1 to TRBJ2-7, with D perhaps matching TRBD1 (7 bases). The CDR3 is made up of 15 amino acids. Trimming took 4 bases from V and 7 from J, leaving 23 bases between them. CDR1 and CDR2 from the germline V gene are SQVTM and ANQGSEA. The CDR3 bases are TGCAGCGTTGTAAGAGGGGGCGGAGGGCACTTGGAGCAGTACTTC. This gives the protein CSVVRGGGGHLEQYF.

As concerns this clone: Other DNA sequences in this sample translate to the same CDR3. The CDR3 here is CASRGQGGEKLFF. CDR3 nucleotides: TGTGCCAGCAGGGGACAGGGGGGTGAAAAACTGTTTTTT. The V gene is TRBV12-3 or TRBV12-4, the J gene TRBJ1-4, with 11 bases lining up with TRBD1. J gave up 7 bases and V 6 bases, and 1 base lay outside the gene matches. The length of the CDR3 is 13 residues.

This clone was seen more than once but under ten times. CDR3 in amino acids: CASSHAASGTSRYEQYF. The CDR3, as DNA: TGCGCCAGCAGCCATGCGGCTTCCGGGACTAGCAGATACGAGCAGTACTTC. The V and J genes are TRBV4-3 and TRBJ2-7; the match to TRBD2 covers 9 bases. CDR1 is LGHNA and CDR2 is YSLEER in the germline V gene. Trimming took 3 bases from V and 4 from J; bases not matched to a gene: 13. The CDR3 is made up of 17 amino acids.

Only a few counts were recorded for this clone. V and J are TRBV6-2 or TRBV6-3 and TRBJ1-5; D uncertain. This CDR3 has 14 residues. V shed 2 bases and J shed 7 bases, with 12 bases lying between them. From germline, CDR1 is MNHEY and CDR2 SVGEGT. The CDR3 nucleotides read TGTGCCAGCAGTTACCACATGTTGAACCAGCCCCAGCATTTT. Its protein is CASSYHMLNQPQHF.

The V and J genes are TRBV6-2 or TRBV6-3 and TRBJ2-7; TRBD2 agrees at 8 bases. This CDR3 is 13 amino acids long. With V trimmed by 4 bases and J by 7 bases, 6 bases remained unmatched. CDR1 MNHEY and CDR2 SVGEGT come from the germline V gene. The DNA for the CDR3 is TGTGCCAGCAGTTGGAGGGAGCGGGGGGAGCAGTACTTC. It specifies CASSWRERGEQYF.

This clone appeared a single time. The V gene is TRBV27, the J gene TRBJ2-1, with 9 bases matching TRBD2. The J segment lost 4 bases and the V segment lost 7 bases, leaving 8 bases of the junction unmatched. Per the germline V gene, CDR1 is MNHEY and CDR2 is SMNVEV (reference sequence). This CDR3 spans 15 amino acids. The CDR3 is CASTLLAGNYNEQFF. The CDR3 region has the DNA TGTGCCAGCACATTACTAGCGGGTAATTACAATGAGCAGTTCTTC.